The 8 T cell receptor beta chains listed next were all sequenced from one sample in a study of T-cell memory formation after mild COVID-19. In TCRdb, the 5' RACE reads were re-called with MiXCR into one record per CDR3 protein. The sample contains more than 300,000 distinct CDR3 sequences, roughly an eighth of which appear only once. The sequencing input was PBMCs or a T cell subset sorted from them (not recorded which). The receptors shown here come from a man aged 18 to 30 who had mild COVID-19 (a few samples of this study predate the infection). Cell type and time point are not known.

The V call is TRBV7-3, the J call TRBJ1-1, with D perhaps TRBD1 (5 bases). The V gene's germline CDR1 is SGHTA and CDR2 FQGTGA. V was clipped by 3 bases and J by 1 base, with 12 bases between them. This CDR3 region has 15 residues. CDR3 sequence (DNA): TGTGCCAGCAGCTTGACAGATCTTGGGAACACTGAAGCTTTCTTT. Translating gives CASSLTDLGNTEAFF.

In this sample, this clonotype turned up a few times. CDR3 residues: CASSRGQGAGGYTF. The CDR3 nucleotides read TGCGCCAGCAGCCGGGGACAGGGGGCGGGTGGCTACACCTTC. V usage is TRBV4-1 and J usage is TRBJ1-2; 12 bases match TRBD1. The germline V gene has CDR1 MGHRA and CDR2 YSYEKL. The CDR3 is 14 residues long. V lost 4 bases and J lost 7; bases outside the gene matches: 4.

The chain combines TRBV2 with TRBJ2-7; D gene unclear. V dropped 7 bases and J dropped 6 bases, with 19 bases sitting between them. CDR3 size: 14 residues. CDR1 and CDR2 (germline): SNHLY, FYNNEI. In DNA, the CDR3 is TGTGCCAGCAATTCCAGGCGTTGGCTCGGCGAGCAGTACTTC. It translates to CASNSRRWLGEQYF.

This clonotype was counted many times. This chain uses TRBV15 with TRBJ2-1; TRBD2 matches at 10 bases. The CDR3 extends over 16 amino acids. CDR1 and CDR2 (germline): LNHNV, YYDKDF (reference sequence). The trim removed 0 bases at V and 2 bases at J, leaving 1 base unmatched. The CDR3 sequence is CATSRESGGAYNEQFF. The CDR3 bases are TGTGCCACCAGCAGAGAGAGCGGGGGGGCCTACAATGAGCAGTTCTTC.

This chain links TRBV7-6 with TRBJ2-5; tentatively, D is TRBD1 (6 bases). Between the trimmed V and J ends, which lost 2 bases and 5 bases, there was a span of 15 bases. CDR1 and CDR2 from the germline V gene are SGHVS and FNYEAQ. The CDR3 runs to 15 residues. This CDR3 is CASSLNTGTWETQYF. In DNA, the CDR3 is TGTGCCAGCAGCTTAAATACAGGGACCTGGGAGACCCAGTACTTC.

This clonotype was seen once. This chain links TRBV6-1 with TRBJ1-5, with a weak D call TRBD1 (6 bases). The V end lost 2 bases, the J end lost 5 bases, and 16 bases lay between the germline ends. This CDR3 is 16 amino acids long. Looked up from germline, CDR1 is MNHNS and CDR2 is SASEGT. The CDR3 reads CASSERGAVFDQPQHF. CDR3 sequence (DNA): TGTGCCAGCAGTGAACGGGGGGCGGTTTTCGATCAGCCCCAGCATTTT.

V is TRBV6-6 and J is TRBJ2-1; D remains ambiguous. The CDR3 totals 13 residues. Germline CDR1 MNHNY, CDR2 SVGAGI (reference sequence). Trimming left V 4 bases short and J 9 bases short, with 13 bases between. The CDR3 reads CASSSYRDGEQFF. Here the CDR3 DNA reads TGTGCCAGCAGTTCCTACAGAGACGGTGAGCAGTTCTTC.

This clonotype was seen ten or more times. The chain has TRBV10-3 and TRBJ2-3, with 7 bases aligning to TRBD2. V shed 5 bases, J shed 3 bases, and the junction held 5 bases outside the gene matches. The CDR3 contains 14 residues. Germline values: CDR1 ENHRY, CDR2 SYGVKD. CDR3 coding DNA: TGTGCCATCAGTCAAACCGGGGGGACAGATACGCAGTATTTT. Amino acid sequence: CAISQTGGTDTQYF.